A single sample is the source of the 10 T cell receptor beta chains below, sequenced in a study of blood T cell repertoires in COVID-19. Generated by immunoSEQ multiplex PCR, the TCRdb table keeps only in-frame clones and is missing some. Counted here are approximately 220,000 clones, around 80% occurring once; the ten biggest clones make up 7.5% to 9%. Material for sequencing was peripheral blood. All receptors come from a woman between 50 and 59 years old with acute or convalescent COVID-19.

The CDR3 loop is CASSQDGYRSSYNSPLHF. CDR3 sequence (DNA): TGTGCCAGCAGCCAAGATGGATATCGGAGCTCCTATAATTCACCCCTCCACTTT. The chain uses TRBV4-2 and TRBJ1-6; D unclear. Germline CDR1 LGHNA, CDR2 YNFKEQ. The CDR3 length is 18 residues. V lost 0 bases and J lost 0, with 12 bases in between.

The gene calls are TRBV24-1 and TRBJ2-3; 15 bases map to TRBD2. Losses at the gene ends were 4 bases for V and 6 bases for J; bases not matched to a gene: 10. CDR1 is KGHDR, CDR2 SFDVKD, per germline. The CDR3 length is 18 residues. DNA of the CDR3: TGTGCCACCAGTGACCCCGGACTAGCGGGAGGGCAGGCCGATACGCAGTATTTT. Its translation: CATSDPGLAGGQADTQYF.

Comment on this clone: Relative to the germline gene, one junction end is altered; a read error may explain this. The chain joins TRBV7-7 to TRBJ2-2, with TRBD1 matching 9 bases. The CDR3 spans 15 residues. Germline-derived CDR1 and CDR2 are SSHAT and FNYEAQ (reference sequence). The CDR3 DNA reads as TGTGCTAGCAGCTTAGGGACAGGGTTGACCGGGGAGCTGTTTTTT. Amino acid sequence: CASSLGTGLTGELFF.

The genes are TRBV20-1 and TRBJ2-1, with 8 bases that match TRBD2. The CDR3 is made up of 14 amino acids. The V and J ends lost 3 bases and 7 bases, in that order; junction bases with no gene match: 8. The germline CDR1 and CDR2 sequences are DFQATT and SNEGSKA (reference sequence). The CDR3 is CSASYSGSGNEQFF. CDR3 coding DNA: TGCAGTGCTAGTTACAGCGGGAGCGGGAATGAGCAGTTCTTC.

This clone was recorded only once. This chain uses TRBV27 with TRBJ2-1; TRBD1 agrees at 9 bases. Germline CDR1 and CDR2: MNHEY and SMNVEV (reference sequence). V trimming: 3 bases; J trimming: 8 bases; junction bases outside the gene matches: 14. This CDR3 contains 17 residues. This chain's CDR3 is CASSFLLTGTGIDEQFF. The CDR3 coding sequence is TGTGCCAGCAGTTTCCTACTCACCGGGACAGGGATCGATGAGCAGTTCTTC.

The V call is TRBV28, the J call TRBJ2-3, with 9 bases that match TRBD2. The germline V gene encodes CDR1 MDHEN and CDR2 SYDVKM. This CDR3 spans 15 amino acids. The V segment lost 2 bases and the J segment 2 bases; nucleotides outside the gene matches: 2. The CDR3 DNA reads TGTGCCAGCAGTTTAGGACTAGCGTACACAGATACGCAGTATTTT. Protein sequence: CASSLGLAYTDTQYF.

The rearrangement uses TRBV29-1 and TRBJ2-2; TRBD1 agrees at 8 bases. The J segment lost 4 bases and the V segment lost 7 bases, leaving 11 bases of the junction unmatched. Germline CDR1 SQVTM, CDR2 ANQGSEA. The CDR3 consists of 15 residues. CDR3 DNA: TGCAGCGCAGGGCCAGGGGGCGCAGGCACCGGGGAGCTGTTTTTT. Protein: CSAGPGGAGTGELFF.

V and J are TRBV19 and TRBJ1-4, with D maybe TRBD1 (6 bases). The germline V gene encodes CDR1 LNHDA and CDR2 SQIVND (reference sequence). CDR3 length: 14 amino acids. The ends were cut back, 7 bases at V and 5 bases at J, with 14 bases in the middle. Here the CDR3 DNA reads TGTGCCAGTACCAGGACAGTCCTCAATGAAAAACTGTTTTTT. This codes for CASTRTVLNEKLFF.

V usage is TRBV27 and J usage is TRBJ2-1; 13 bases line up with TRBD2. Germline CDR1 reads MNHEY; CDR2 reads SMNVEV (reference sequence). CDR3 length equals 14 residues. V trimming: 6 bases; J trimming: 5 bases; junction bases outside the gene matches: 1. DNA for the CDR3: TGTGCCAGCAGAACTAGCGGGAGGGACAATGAGCAGTTCTTC. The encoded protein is CASRTSGRDNEQFF.

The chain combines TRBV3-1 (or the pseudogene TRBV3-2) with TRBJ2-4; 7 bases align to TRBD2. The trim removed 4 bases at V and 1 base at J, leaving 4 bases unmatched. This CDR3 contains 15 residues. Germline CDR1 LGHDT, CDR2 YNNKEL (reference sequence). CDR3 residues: CASSPLGGAKNIQYF. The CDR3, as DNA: TGTGCCAGCAGCCCCTTGGGGGGGGCCAAAAACATTCAGTACTTC.